Presented here are 12 T cell receptor beta chains from one specimen sequenced in a study of blood T cells in healthy people across ages. It was with a sample-barcoded 5' primer and a J-beta primer mix that a second PCR of roughly 7 to 12 cycles was run. In TCRdb, the 5' RACE reads were re-called with MiXCR into one record per CDR3 protein. The sample includes approximately 1.5 million distinct CDR3 sequences, roughly 43% of them seen just once. Material: blood. These receptors were taken from a woman younger than 35 in good health.

The CDR3 here is CASSYGGGRDEQFF. The CDR3 DNA follows: TGTGCCAGCAGTTACGGGGGCGGGAGAGATGAGCAGTTCTTC. The rearrangement uses TRBV6-5 and TRBJ2-1, with D perhaps TRBD2 (7 bases). V lost 2 bases to trimming and J lost 8 bases, with 13 bases between them. CDR1 MNHEY and CDR2 SVGAGI come from the germline V gene. The CDR3 contains 14 residues.

The genes are TRBV28 and TRBJ2-1; 10 bases line up with TRBD2. The junction had 4 bases not matched to a gene; V was cut back by 0 bases and J by 8 bases. Germline CDR1 is MDHEN and CDR2 is SYDVKM. The CDR3 loop spans 15 amino acids. CDR3 region: CASSLWRAGGDEQFF. As DNA, the CDR3 is TGTGCCAGCAGTTTATGGCGAGCGGGAGGGGATGAGCAGTTCTTC.

This clonotype appeared a single time. The V call is TRBV9, the J call TRBJ2-2; 8 bases line up with TRBD2. V was pared by 4 bases and J by 4 bases, with 9 bases of the junction left unmatched. In germline, CDR1 is SGDLS, CDR2 YYNGEE. CDR3 size: 16 residues. In nucleotides, the CDR3 is TGTGCCAGCAGCCTCACGGGGCGGGGGGCCACCGGGGAGCTGTTTTTT. It translates to CASSLTGRGATGELFF.

The sample holds a few counts of this clonotype. The V gene is TRBV7-9, the J gene TRBJ2-7, with a possible D match to TRBD1 (5 bases). This CDR3 is built from 14 residues. V lost 3 bases and J lost 5, with 14 bases in between. Germline CDR1 is SEHNR and CDR2 is FQNEAQ (reference sequence). CDR3 in amino acids: CASSLSRVRNEQYF. CDR3 nucleotide sequence: TGTGCCAGCAGCTTGTCCAGGGTCCGTAACGAGCAGTACTTC.

This clonotype showed up many times. The rearrangement uses TRBV6-5 and TRBJ2-1; 8 bases agree with TRBD2. Germline V gene lookup returns CDR1 MNHEY and CDR2 SVGAGI. The V gene end was trimmed by 2 bases and the J gene end by 5 bases; junction bases not matched to a gene: 5. This CDR3 contains 15 residues. The CDR3 sequence: CASSYQGLVNNEQFF. In DNA form, the CDR3 reads TGTGCCAGCAGTTACCAGGGACTAGTAAACAATGAGCAGTTCTTC.

The rearrangement uses TRBV12-3 or TRBV12-4 and TRBJ1-1; D is possibly TRBD1 (5 bases). V was cut by 7 bases and J by 1 base, with 13 bases left in between. The CDR3 is 14 residues long. The CDR3 region has the DNA TGTGCCAGCACACCCGGACATTGGAACACTGAAGCTTTCTTT. The encoded protein is CASTPGHWNTEAFF.

This clonotype was counted once. This chain connects TRBV5-1 to TRBJ2-6, with D possibly TRBD2 on 6 matching bases. This CDR3 is built from 16 residues. Between the trimmed V and J ends, which lost 6 bases and 0 bases, there was a span of 13 bases. CDR1 and CDR2 from the germline V gene are SGHRS and YFSETQ. The CDR3 DNA reads as TGCGCCAGCACCAATGGGGGGACCTCTGGGGCCAACGTCCTGACTTTC. Translating it yields CASTNGGTSGANVLTF.

This chain links TRBV24-1 with TRBJ2-7; D is undetermined. V lost 5 bases to trimming and J lost 5 bases, with 18 bases between them. Germline V gene lookup returns CDR1 KGHDR and CDR2 SFDVKD. The CDR3 spans 15 residues. CDR3 in amino acids: CATSARYPGENEQYF. The DNA for the CDR3 is TGTGCCACCAGTGCACGCTACCCTGGGGAAAACGAGCAGTACTTC.

The table lists this clonotype with a few counts. No DNA is shown, since the ends of the CDR3 on it are uncertain; the CDR3 is the one TCRdb lists. This sequence joins TRBV21-1 and TRBJ2-3; TRBD1, the D gene given by the table, was not confirmed from the DNA. TRBV21-1 is reported as a pseudogene. The CDR3 numbers 15 amino acids, ends counted. The CDR3 here is CASNHVAPGADTQYF.

Ten or more counts support this clonotype. The chain links TRBV4-3 to TRBJ2-2; D call uncertain. The CDR3 contains 14 residues. CDR1 and CDR2 (germline): LGHNA, YSLEER. Trimming left V 0 bases short and J 1 base short, with 3 bases between. This chain's CDR3 is CASSQERNTGELFF. The CDR3, as DNA: TGCGCCAGCAGCCAAGAGAGGAACACCGGGGAGCTGTTTTTT.

This clonotype was observed a few times. The V and J genes are TRBV7-9 and TRBJ2-5; the D is unclear. Germline V lookup: CDR1 SEHNR, CDR2 FQNEAQ (reference sequence). This CDR3 is 13 amino acids long. Trimming removed 1 base from V and 4 bases from J, with 7 bases in between. The CDR3 bases are TGTGCCAGCAGCTTAGAAGAGCCAGAGACCCAGTACTTC. Translated, it gives CASSLEEPETQYF.

The chain couples TRBV7-6 to TRBJ2-3; 7 bases are shared with TRBD2. Germline V CDR1 and CDR2: SGHVS, FNYEAQ. Germline trimming cut 1 base from V and 4 bases from J; bases unmatched to any gene: 5. The CDR3 spans 15 residues. In DNA, the CDR3 is TGTGCCAGCAGCTTAGGACTAGCCAGTTCAGATACGCAGTATTTT. Residues: CASSLGLASSDTQYF.